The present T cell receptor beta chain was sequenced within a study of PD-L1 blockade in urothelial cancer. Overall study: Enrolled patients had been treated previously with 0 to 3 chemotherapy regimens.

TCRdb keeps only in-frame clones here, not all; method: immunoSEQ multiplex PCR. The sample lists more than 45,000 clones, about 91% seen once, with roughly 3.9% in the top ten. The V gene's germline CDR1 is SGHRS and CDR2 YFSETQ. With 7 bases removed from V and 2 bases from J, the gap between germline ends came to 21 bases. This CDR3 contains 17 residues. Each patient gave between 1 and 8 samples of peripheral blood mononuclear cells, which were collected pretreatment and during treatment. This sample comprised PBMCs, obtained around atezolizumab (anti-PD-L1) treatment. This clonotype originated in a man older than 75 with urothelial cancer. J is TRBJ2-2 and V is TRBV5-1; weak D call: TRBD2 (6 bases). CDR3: CASQTDTLARNTGELFF. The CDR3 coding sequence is TGCGCCAGCCAAACAGACACTCTAGCGCGAAACACCGGGGAGCTGTTTTTT.